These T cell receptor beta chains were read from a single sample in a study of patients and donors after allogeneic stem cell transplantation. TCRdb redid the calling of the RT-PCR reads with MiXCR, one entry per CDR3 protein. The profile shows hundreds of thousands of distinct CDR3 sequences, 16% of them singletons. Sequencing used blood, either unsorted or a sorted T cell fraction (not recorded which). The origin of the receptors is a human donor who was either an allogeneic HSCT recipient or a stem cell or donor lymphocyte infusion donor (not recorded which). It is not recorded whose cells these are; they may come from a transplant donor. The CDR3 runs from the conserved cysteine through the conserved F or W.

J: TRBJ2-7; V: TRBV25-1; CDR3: CASRGGEAPYEQYF
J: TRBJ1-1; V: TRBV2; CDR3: CASTKSRVANTEAFF
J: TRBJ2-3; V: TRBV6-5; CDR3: CASSYVGLAATDTQYF
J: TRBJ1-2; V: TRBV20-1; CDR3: CSALGANYGYTF
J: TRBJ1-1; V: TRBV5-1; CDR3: CASSREDRSEAFF
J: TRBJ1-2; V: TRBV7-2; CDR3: CASSPDRDHGYTF
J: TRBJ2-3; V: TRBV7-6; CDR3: CASSFHSGLSTDTQYF
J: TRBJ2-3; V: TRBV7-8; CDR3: CASSDVDTQYF
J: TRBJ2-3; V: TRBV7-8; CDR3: CASSSRRPYTQYF
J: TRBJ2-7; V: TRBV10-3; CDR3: CAISAVFLAGGQYEQYF
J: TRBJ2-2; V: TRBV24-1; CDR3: CATRGLADNTGELFF
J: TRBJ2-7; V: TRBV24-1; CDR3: CATSDRTGSLYEQYF
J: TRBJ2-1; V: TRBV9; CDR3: CASSPKEGRGAYNEQFF
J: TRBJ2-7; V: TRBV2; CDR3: CASRGREKYF